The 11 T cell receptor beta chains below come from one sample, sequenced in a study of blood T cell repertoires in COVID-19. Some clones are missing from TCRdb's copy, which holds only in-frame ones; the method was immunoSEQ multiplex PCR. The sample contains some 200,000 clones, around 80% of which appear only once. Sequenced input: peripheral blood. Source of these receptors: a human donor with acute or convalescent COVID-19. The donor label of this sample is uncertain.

DNA of the CDR3: TGTGCCAGCAGCCGGGAGTACACCATATATTTT. As protein: CASSREYTIYF. This chain joins TRBV5-5 and TRBJ1-3; D remains ambiguous. The germline V gene has CDR1 SGHKS and CDR2 YYEKEE (reference sequence). With 4 bases removed from V and 8 bases from J, the gap between germline ends came to 7 bases. CDR3 length: 11 residues.

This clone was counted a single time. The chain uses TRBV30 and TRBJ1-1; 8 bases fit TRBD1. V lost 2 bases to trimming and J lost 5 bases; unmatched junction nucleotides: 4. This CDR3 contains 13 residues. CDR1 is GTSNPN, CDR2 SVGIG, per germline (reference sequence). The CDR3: CAWSPHRGTEAFF. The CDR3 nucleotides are TGTGCCTGGAGTCCACACAGGGGGACTGAAGCTTTCTTT.

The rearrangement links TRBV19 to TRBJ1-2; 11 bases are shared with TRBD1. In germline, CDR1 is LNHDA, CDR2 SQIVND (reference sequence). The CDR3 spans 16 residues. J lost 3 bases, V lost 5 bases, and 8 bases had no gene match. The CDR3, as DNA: TGTGCCAGTAGTCCCGGGGGACAGGGGGGGGACTATGGCTACACCTTC. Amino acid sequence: CASSPGGQGGDYGYTF.

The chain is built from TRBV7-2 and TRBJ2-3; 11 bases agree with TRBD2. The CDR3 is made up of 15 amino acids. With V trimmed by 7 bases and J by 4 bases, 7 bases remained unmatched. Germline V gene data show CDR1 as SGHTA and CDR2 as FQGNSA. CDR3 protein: CASTYLAGGSDTQYF. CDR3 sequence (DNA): TGTGCCAGCACCTACCTAGCGGGAGGATCAGATACGCAGTATTTT.

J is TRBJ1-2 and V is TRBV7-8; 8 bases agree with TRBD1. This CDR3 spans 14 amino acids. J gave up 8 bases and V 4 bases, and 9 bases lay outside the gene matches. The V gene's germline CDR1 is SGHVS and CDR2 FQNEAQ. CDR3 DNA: TGTGCCAGCAGCTCAGACAGGGGAGGTAGCGGCTACACCTTC. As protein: CASSSDRGGSGYTF.

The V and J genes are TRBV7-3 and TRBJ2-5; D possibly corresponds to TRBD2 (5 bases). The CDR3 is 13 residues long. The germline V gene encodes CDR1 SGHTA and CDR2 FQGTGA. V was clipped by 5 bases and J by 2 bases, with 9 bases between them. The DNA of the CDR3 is TGTGCCAGCAGCCCCGGAGGACAAGAGACCCAGTACTTC. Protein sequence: CASSPGGQETQYF.

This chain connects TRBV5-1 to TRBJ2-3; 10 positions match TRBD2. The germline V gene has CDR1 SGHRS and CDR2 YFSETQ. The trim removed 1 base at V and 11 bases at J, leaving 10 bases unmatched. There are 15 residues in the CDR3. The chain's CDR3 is CASSLSLAGDHGQYF. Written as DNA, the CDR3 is TGCGCCAGCAGCTTGTCCCTAGCGGGAGATCACGGGCAGTATTTT. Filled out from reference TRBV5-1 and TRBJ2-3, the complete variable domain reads KAGVTQTPRYLIKTRGQQVTLSCSPISGHRSVSWYQQTPGQGLQFLFEYFSETQRNKGNFPGRFSGRQFSNSRSEMNVSTLELGDSALYLCASSLSLAGDHGQYFGPGTRLTVL.

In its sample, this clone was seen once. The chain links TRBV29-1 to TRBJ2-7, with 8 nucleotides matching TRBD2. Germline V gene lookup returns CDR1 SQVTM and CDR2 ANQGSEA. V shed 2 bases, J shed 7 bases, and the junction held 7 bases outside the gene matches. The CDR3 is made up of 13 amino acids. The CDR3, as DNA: TGCAGCGTTGAAACTCCTCCGGGAGGGGAGCAGTACTTC. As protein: CSVETPPGGEQYF.

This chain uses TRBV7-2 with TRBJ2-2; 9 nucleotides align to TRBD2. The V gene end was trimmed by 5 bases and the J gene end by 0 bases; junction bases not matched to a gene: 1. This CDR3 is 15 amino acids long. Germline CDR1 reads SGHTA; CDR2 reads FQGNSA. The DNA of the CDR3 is TGTGCCAGCAGCCCTAGCGGGACGAACACCGGGGAGCTGTTTTTT. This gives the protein CASSPSGTNTGELFF.

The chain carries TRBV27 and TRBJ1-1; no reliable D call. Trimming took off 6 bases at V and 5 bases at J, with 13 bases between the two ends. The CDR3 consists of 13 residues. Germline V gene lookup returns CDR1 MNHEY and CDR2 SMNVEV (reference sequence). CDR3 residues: CASRIADQTEAFF. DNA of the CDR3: TGTGCCAGCAGGATCGCAGATCAAACTGAAGCTTTCTTT.

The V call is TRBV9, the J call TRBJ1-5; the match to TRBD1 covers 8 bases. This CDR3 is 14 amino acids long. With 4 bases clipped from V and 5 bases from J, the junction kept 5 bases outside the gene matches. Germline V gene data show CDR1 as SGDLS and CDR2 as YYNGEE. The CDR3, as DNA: TGTGCCAGCAGCCCCGGACAGGGTTATCAGCCCCAGCATTTT. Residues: CASSPGQGYQPQHF.